In this sample, the clone carrying this T cell receptor beta chain turned up a few times. The data stem from a study of blood T cell repertoires in COVID-19. The overall study: Whether acute or convalescent, the COVID-19 samples came from the United States, Italy and Spain.

Germline V gene lookup returns CDR1 SGHNT and CDR2 YYREEE (reference sequence). Trimming cost V 0 bases and J 4 bases, with 13 bases left between them. This CDR3 region has 15 residues. Only in-frame clones appear in the TCRdb table, and some are missing; sequencing was by immunoSEQ multiplex PCR. This sample has 50,000 to 65,000 clones; around nine tenths occur once, and the top ten carry roughly 1%. The receptor's source is a man in his 70s with acute or convalescent COVID-19. Material: peripheral blood. This rearrangement joins TRBV5-4 to TRBJ1-2, with D uncertain. CDR3 region: CASSLVTPGIYGYTF. The CDR3 nucleotides are TGTGCCAGCAGCTTGGTCACCCCAGGTATCTATGGCTACACCTTC.